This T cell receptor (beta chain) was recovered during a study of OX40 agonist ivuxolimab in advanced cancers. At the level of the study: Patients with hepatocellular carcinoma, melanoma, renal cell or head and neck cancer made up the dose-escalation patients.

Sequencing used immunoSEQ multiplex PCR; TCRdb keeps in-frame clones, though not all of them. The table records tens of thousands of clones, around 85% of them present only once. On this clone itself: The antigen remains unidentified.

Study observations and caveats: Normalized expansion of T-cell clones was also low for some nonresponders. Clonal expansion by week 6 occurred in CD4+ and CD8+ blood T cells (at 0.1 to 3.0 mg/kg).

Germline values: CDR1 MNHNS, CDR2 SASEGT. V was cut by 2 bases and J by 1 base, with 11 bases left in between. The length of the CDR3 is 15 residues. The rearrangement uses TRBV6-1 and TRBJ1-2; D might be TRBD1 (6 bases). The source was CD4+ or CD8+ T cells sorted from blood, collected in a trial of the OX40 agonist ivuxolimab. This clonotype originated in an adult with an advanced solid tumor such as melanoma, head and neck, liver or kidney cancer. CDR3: CASSEIGGNNYGYTF. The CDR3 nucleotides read TGTGCCAGCAGTGAAATAGGGGGGAATAACTATGGCTACACCTTC.